This T cell receptor (beta chain) appears in the sequencing data of a study of beta chain features in type 1 diabetes. Notes on the study in general: Moderate yet significant TCRB CDR3 shortening was seen in Type 1 diabetes patients in all four CD4+ subsets. Naive, central memory and regulatory TCRB repertoires appeared more similar among patients than healthy donors. For patients and controls alike, PCR might favor shorter templates to the same degree.

Blood was drawn once from each donor into heparinised tubes. The draws averaged roughly 120 mL. Sorting with CD45RO/CCR7/CD25/CD127/CD95/CD27 yielded naive, central memory, regulatory and stem-like memory CD4+ cells. Expressed TCRB transcripts were sequenced, since all the RNA that had been isolated was reverse transcribed. Clones were sequenced by immunoSEQ multiplex PCR, and TCRdb holds only the in-frame ones, with some missing. The repertoire has nearly 350,000 clones, about a tenth of them found once; the top ten carry about 1%. Turning to this clone: Its target is not known.

Germline V gene sequence: CDR1 LNHDA, CDR2 SQIVND (reference sequence). V was pared by 2 bases and J by 7 bases, with 9 bases between. The CDR3 has 13 amino acids. The sample consisted of central memory CD4+ T cells from blood. The chain carries TRBV19 and TRBJ1-5; a possible D gene is TRBD1 (6 bases). The receptor's source is a man aged 30 to 39 with type 1 diabetes. The CDR3 loop is CASSIQGHQPQHF. The CDR3 DNA is TGTGCCAGTAGTATACAGGGGCACCAGCCCCAGCATTTT.